The 21 T cell receptor beta chains given below trace back to one sample, sequenced in a study of PD-1 blockade in classical Hodgkin lymphoma. Profiling relied on immunoSEQ multiplex PCR, and the TCRdb table lists in-frame clones only, not all of them. This table has about 15,000 clones, around four fifths appearing once. Exposure to brentuximab vedotin varied, and each patient had relapsed following autologous stem cell transplantation. The material sequenced was peripheral blood mononuclear cells (PBMCs), taken before the second cycle of nivolumab. Receptors were obtained from a human donor with classical Hodgkin lymphoma.

The V call is TRBV9, the J call TRBJ1-4; unclear D gene. The germline V gene has CDR1 SGDLS and CDR2 YYNGEE. Trimming cost V 4 bases and J 0 bases, with 10 bases left between them. The CDR3 runs 15 residues. CDR3 protein: CASSRRYTTNEKLFF. DNA of the CDR3: TGTGCCAGCAGCCGAAGATATACAACTAATGAAAAACTGTTTTTT.

J is TRBJ2-7 and V is TRBV10-3; 7 bases match TRBD2. This CDR3 has 13 residues. Germline CDR1 ENHRY, CDR2 SYGVKD. V gave up 6 bases and J gave up 1 base; unmatched junction bases: 3. In DNA, the CDR3 is TGTGCCATCAGCCCGGGACTATCCTACGAGCAGTACTTC. Translation gives CAISPGLSYEQYF.

The chain links TRBV23-1 to TRBJ1-4; the D gene is possibly TRBD1 (5 bases). TRBV23-1 counts as an open reading frame of uncertain function. Between the trimmed V and J ends, which lost 2 bases and 17 bases, there was a span of 24 bases. CDR3 length: 15 residues. The chain's CDR3 is CASSQADPWAGVLFF. The CDR3 nucleotides are TGCGCCAGCAGTCAAGCCGACCCTTGGGCGGGGGTGCTATTTTTT.

The chain employs TRBV30 and TRBJ2-5; tentatively, D is TRBD1 or TRBD2 (5 bases each). This CDR3 is built from 13 residues. V lost 0 bases and J 4 bases, leaving 9 bases between the germline ends. The germline V gene has CDR1 GTSNPN and CDR2 SVGIG (reference sequence). CDR3 in DNA: TGTGCCTGGAGTGTAGGTGGGGGAGAGACCCAGTACTTC. It is translated as CAWSVGGGETQYF. Looking up the rest from reference TRBV30 and TRBJ2-5 gives the full variable domain: SQTIHQWPATLVQPVGSPLSLECTVEGTSNPNLYWYRQAAGRGLQLLFYSVGIGQISSEVPQNLSASRPQDRQFILSSKKLLLSDSGFYLCAWSVGGGETQYFGPGTRLLVL.

The chain is built from TRBV5-5 and TRBJ1-4; TRBD1 aligns across 8 bases. Losses at the gene ends were 4 bases for V and 8 bases for J; bases not matched to a gene: 7. Germline lookup yields CDR1 SGHKS and CDR2 YYEKEE (reference sequence). The CDR3 runs to 14 residues. The chain's CDR3 is CASSRSRDREKLFF. The CDR3 DNA reads as TGTGCCAGCAGCCGGTCCCGGGACAGGGAAAAACTGTTTTTT.

The rearrangement links TRBV10-2 to TRBJ2-7; 11 nucleotides match TRBD2. V dropped 7 bases and J dropped 2; count of bases not matched to a gene: 7. The CDR3 loop spans 15 amino acids. Per germline, CDR1 WSHSY and CDR2 SAAADI. CDR3 sequence reads: CASNLAGGTTYEQYF. In nucleotides, the CDR3 is TGCGCCAGCAACCTAGCGGGAGGAACTACCTACGAGCAGTACTTC.

The chain joins TRBV4-2 to TRBJ2-1; TRBD2 matches 9 bases. The V segment lost 5 bases and the J segment 4 bases; nucleotides outside the gene matches: 6. CDR1 is LGHNA and CDR2 is YNFKEQ in the germline V gene. CDR3 length: 15 amino acids. CDR3: CASSSSGIRYNEQFF. The DNA for the CDR3 is TGTGCCAGCAGCTCTAGCGGGATTCGGTACAATGAGCAGTTCTTC.

The chain is built from TRBV6-6 and TRBJ2-1, with D perhaps TRBD1 or TRBD2 (5 bases each). The CDR3 runs to 12 residues. CDR1 is MNHNY, CDR2 SVGAGI, per germline (reference sequence). The V end was cut by 9 bases, the J end by 6 bases, with 12 bases between. The CDR3 sequence: CARGRRSNEQFF. Here the CDR3 DNA reads TGTGCCAGGGGACGGAGGTCCAATGAGCAGTTCTTC.

This clone was counted a single time. Here the CDR3 reads CASSPPSGTSYEQYF. CDR3 nucleotides: TGTGCCAGCTCACCACCTAGCGGGACCTCCTACGAGCAGTACTTC. The chain employs TRBV18 and TRBJ2-7; 8 bases agree with TRBD2. Looked up from germline, CDR1 is KGHSH and CDR2 is LQKENI. This CDR3 contains 15 residues. J was trimmed by 0 bases and V by 0 bases; bases with no gene match: 1. The full variable domain, rest sourced from reference TRBV18 and TRBJ2-7, is NAGVMQNPRHLVRRRGQEARLRCSPMKGHSHVYWYRQLPEEGLKFMVYLQKENIIDESGMPKERFSAEFPKEGPSILRIQQVVRGDSAAYFCASSPPSGTSYEQYFGPGTRLTVT.

The chain employs TRBV7-9 and TRBJ2-5; tentatively, D is TRBD2 (6 bases). Germline loops: CDR1 SEHNR, CDR2 FQNEAQ (reference sequence). The germline V and J ends were trimmed by 10 bases and 2 bases, with 17 bases remaining between them. This CDR3 is 14 amino acids long. The CDR3 DNA is TGTGCCATCGGGGGAAAAAGGGATCAAGAGACCCAGTACTTC. It encodes CAIGGKRDQETQYF. Complete variable domain (other parts from reference TRBV7-9 and TRBJ2-5): DTGVSQNPRHKITKRGQNVTFRCDPISEHNRLYWYRQTLGQGPEFLTYFQNEAQLEKSRLLSDRFSAERPKGSFSTLEIQRTEQGDSAMYLCAIGGKRDQETQYFGPGTRLLVL.

This chain links TRBV9 with TRBJ1-2, with TRBD1 identical over 10 bases. The CDR3 contains 17 residues. Germline CDR1 is SGDLS and CDR2 is YYNGEE. V gave up 0 bases and J gave up 0 bases; unmatched junction bases: 5. The CDR3 region has the DNA TGTGCCAGCAGCGTAGCTCCGACAGGGGGCCCTAACTATGGCTACACCTTC. This sequence encodes CASSVAPTGGPNYGYTF.

This clone appeared a few times. The V and J genes are TRBV15 and TRBJ2-1; a possible D gene is TRBD2 (6 bases). The length of the CDR3 is 15 residues. Germline CDR1 is LNHNV and CDR2 is YYDKDF (reference sequence). V was clipped by 5 bases and J by 1 base, with 12 bases between them. The CDR3 bases are TGTGCCACCAGCGGAGGGACTCTATCCTACAATGAGCAGTTCTTC. Translating gives CATSGGTLSYNEQFF.

The chain links TRBV27 to TRBJ2-1, with 7 nucleotides matching TRBD2. The V segment lost 8 bases and the J segment 0 bases; nucleotides outside the gene matches: 4. Germline loops: CDR1 MNHEY, CDR2 SMNVEV (reference sequence). The length of the CDR3 is 14 residues. The CDR3 bases are TGTGCCAGCTCCTGGACTAGCTCCTACAATGAGCAGTTCTTC. Protein product: CASSWTSSYNEQFF.

This clone was seen only once. The chain joins TRBV2 to TRBJ1-1; D call uncertain. Germline V lookup: CDR1 SNHLY, CDR2 FYNNEI. The CDR3 spans 13 residues. Trimming took off 7 bases at V and 3 bases at J, with 12 bases between the two ends. CDR3: CASKRQEDTEAFF. CDR3 nucleotides: TGTGCCAGCAAGCGGCAGGAGGACACTGAAGCTTTCTTT. Filled out from reference TRBV2 and TRBJ1-1, the complete variable domain reads EPEVTQTPSHQVTQMGQEVILRCVPISNHLYFYWYRQILGQKVEFLVSFYNNEISEKSEIFDDQFSVERPDGSNFTLKIRSTKLEDSAMYFCASKRQEDTEAFFGQGTRLTVV.

V gene TRBV6-7 combines with J gene TRBJ1-6, with unresolved D. TRBV6-7 is reported as an ORF; its role is uncertain. Trimming shortened V by 7 bases and J by 0 bases, and 22 bases separated the two germline ends. The CDR3 has 19 residues. CDR3 sequence (DNA): TGTGCCAGCATAGAGGAGACGTCCCGATTACCCTCCTATAATTCACCCCTCCACTTT. This codes for CASIEETSRLPSYNSPLHF.

The rearrangement uses TRBV5-4 and TRBJ1-2; 9 bases are shared with TRBD1. Germline V gives CDR1 SGHNT, CDR2 YYREEE (reference sequence). V was clipped by 4 bases and J by 10 bases; unmatched bases: 8. This CDR3 is 13 amino acids long. CDR3 region: CASSLNRGRVYTF. The CDR3 DNA follows: TGTGCCAGCAGCCTGAACAGGGGGCGCGTCTACACCTTC.

The CDR3 loop reads CASSRDIGLGEQYF. The DNA for the CDR3 is TGTGCCAGCTCCCGGGACATCGGCTTGGGAGAGCAGTACTTC. The chain links TRBV18 to TRBJ2-7; a weak D match, TRBD1 (6 bases). V lost 6 bases and J 7 bases, leaving 19 bases between the germline ends. This CDR3 spans 14 amino acids. Germline CDR1 and CDR2: KGHSH and LQKENI.

V usage is TRBV7-9 and J usage is TRBJ2-2, with D possibly being TRBD1 or TRBD2 (6 bases each). Trimming cost V 2 bases and J 0 bases, with 16 bases left between them. The CDR3 runs 18 residues. Germline V gene sequence: CDR1 SEHNR, CDR2 FQNEAQ (reference sequence). CDR3 nucleotide sequence: TGTGCCAGCAGCTTATACACGGGGGCGACCGCGAACACCGGGGAGCTGTTTTTT. Translating gives CASSLYTGATANTGELFF. The entire variable domain, with the rest obtained from reference TRBV7-9 and TRBJ2-2, is as follows: DTGVSQNPRHKITKRGQNVTFRCDPISEHNRLYWYRQTLGQGPEFLTYFQNEAQLEKSRLLSDRFSAERPKGSFSTLEIQRTEQGDSAMYLCASSLYTGATANTGELFFGEGSRLTVL.

The gene calls are TRBV19 and TRBJ1-6; 9 nucleotides agree with TRBD1. This CDR3 comprises 18 residues. Germline CDR1 is LNHDA and CDR2 is SQIVND (reference sequence). After removal of 5 bases from V and 6 bases from J, the junction contained 14 bases not matched to a gene. The CDR3 loop is CASSPLRGTGLPNSPLHF. Here the CDR3 DNA reads TGTGCCAGTAGTCCTCTGCGGGGGACAGGGTTGCCTAATTCACCCCTCCACTTT.

The chain carries TRBV27 and TRBJ1-5; no definite D call. The CDR3 contains 14 residues. Germline V gene sequence: CDR1 MNHEY, CDR2 SMNVEV (reference sequence). Trimming cost V 4 bases and J 0 bases, with 7 bases left between them. This chain's CDR3 is CASSSPNSNQPQHF. The CDR3 DNA reads TGTGCCAGCAGTTCCCCCAATAGCAATCAGCCCCAGCATTTT.

This sequence joins TRBV5-1 and TRBJ1-1, with D unclear. Trimming shortened V by 3 bases and J by 2 bases, and 8 bases separated the two germline ends. Germline V lookup: CDR1 SGHRS, CDR2 YFSETQ. This CDR3 spans 13 amino acids. The CDR3 is CASSSQVNTEAFF. The DNA of the CDR3 is TGCGCCAGCAGCTCCCAGGTAAACACTGAAGCTTTCTTT.